This is a list of T cell receptor beta chains from one sample in a study of T cells in localized non-small cell lung cancer. Only in-frame clones appear in the TCRdb table, and some are missing; sequencing was by immunoSEQ multiplex PCR. Altogether just over 15,000 clones are present, around 87% being singletons, with the ten largest covering under 30%. The sample here was peripheral blood mononuclear cells, taken before any cancer treatment. These receptor sequences come from a male donor at least 60 years old with stage II lung adenocarcinoma. CDR3s include the opening cysteine and the closing phenylalanine or tryptophan. The D gene is left open where the match is weak. Clone size is given for some rows only: seen once, a few or many times, or a class if the clone is expanded.

>TRBJ2-7|TRBD1|-|TRBV5-5
CASSFALTGGLSYEQYF
TGTGCCAGCAGCTTCGCCTTGACAGGGGGTCTCTCCTACGAGCAGTACTTC
>TRBJ2-6|-|-|TRBV28
CASRTGSGANVLTF
TGTGCCAGCAGAACAGGTTCTGGGGCCAACGTCCTGACTTTC
>TRBJ2-3|-|-|TRBV11-3
CASSQTDTQYF
TGTGCCAGCAGCCAAACAGATACGCAGTATTTT
>TRBJ1-1|-|-|TRBV29-1
CSVRAANTEAFF
TGCAGCGTTCGGGCCGCGAACACTGAAGCTTTCTTT
>TRBJ2-2|-|-|TRBV9
CASSITGFGELFF
TGTGCCAGCAGCATCACAGGGTTCGGGGAGCTGTTTTTT
>TRBJ1-3|TRBD1|once|TRBV11-2
CASSLQGAEDTIYF
TGTGCCAGCAGCCTACAGGGGGCCGAAGACACCATATATTTT
>TRBJ1-4|-|-|TRBV29-1
CSVFLQGIREKLFF
TGCAGCGTCTTCTTGCAGGGAATCCGTGAAAAACTGTTTTTT
>TRBJ2-6|-|-|TRBV27
CASSPSRRVSGANVLTF
TGTGCCAGCAGTCCCTCGCGGCGGGTCTCTGGGGCCAACGTCCTGACTTTC
>TRBJ2-3|-|-|TRBV7-9
CASSLGYTDTQYF
TGTGCCAGCAGCTTAGGGTACACAGATACGCAGTATTTT
>TRBJ2-1|TRBD1|-|TRBV11-3
CASSLQGGNYNEQFF
TGTGCCAGCAGCCTTCAAGGGGGCAACTACAATGAGCAGTTCTTC
>TRBJ1-2|-|-|TRBV4-3
CASSHEAGTGTSSYGYTF
TGCGCCAGCAGCCACGAAGCCGGGACCGGGACCTCAAGCTATGGCTACACCTTC
>TRBJ2-7|-|-|TRBV5-6
CASSRQAGVASYEQYF
TGTGCCAGCAGCCGTCAAGCCGGAGTGGCCTCCTACGAGCAGTACTTC
>TRBJ1-3|-|-|TRBV19
CASSIVWASGNTIYF
TGTGCCAGTAGTATCGTCTGGGCCTCTGGAAACACCATATATTTT
>TRBJ1-1|-|-|TRBV20-1
CSARGLGAFF
TGCAGTGCCCGGGGGCTGGGAGCTTTCTTT
>TRBJ1-1|-|-|TRBV27
CASSLSDRGGTEAFF
TGTGCCAGCAGTTTATCGGATAGGGGTGGCACTGAAGCTTTCTTT
>TRBJ2-7|-|-|TRBV6-6
CASRNGRQYEQYF
TGTGCCAGCAGAAACGGGAGACAGTACGAGCAGTACTTC
>TRBJ2-1|-|-|TRBV4-3
CASSQEGWNEQFF
TGCGCCAGCAGCCAAGAAGGGTGGAATGAGCAGTTCTTC
>TRBJ1-3|-|-|TRBV29-1
CSVWVHTIYF
TGCAGCGTTTGGGTTCACACCATATATTTT
>TRBJ2-3|-|few|TRBV5-1
CASSLETGFQVDTQYF
TGCGCCAGCAGCTTGGAGACAGGTTTTCAAGTAGATACGCAGTATTTT
>TRBJ1-2|-|once|TRBV5-1
CASSLYNSALYGYTF
TGCGCCAGCAGCTTGTATAACAGCGCTCTTTATGGCTACACCTTC
>TRBJ1-2|TRBD1|-|TRBV10-1
CASSPTGNYGYTF
TGCGCCAGCAGTCCGACAGGGAACTATGGCTACACCTTC
>TRBJ2-2|TRBD2|few|TRBV29-1
CSVRLAGTGELFF
TGCAGCGTTCGACTAGCGGGCACCGGGGAGCTGTTTTTT
>TRBJ1-1|TRBD1|-|TRBV28
CASTTTGEAFF
TGTGCCAGCACCACGACAGGGGAAGCTTTCTTT
>TRBJ1-5|-|few|TRBV2
CASLRDDTGYQPQHF
TGTGCCAGCTTGCGGGATGACACAGGGTACCAGCCCCAGCATTTT
>TRBJ1-1|-|few|TRBV10-1
CASRLGENTEAFF
TGCGCCAGCCGACTCGGCGAGAACACTGAAGCTTTCTTT
>TRBJ1-2|-|-|TRBV30
CAWSVTGGGYGYTF
TGTGCCTGGAGTGTAACGGGAGGAGGGTATGGCTACACCTTC
>TRBJ2-7|-|-|TRBV11-2
CASSSEGVPTYEQYF
TGTGCCAGCAGCTCCGAGGGGGTGCCGACCTACGAGCAGTACTTC
>TRBJ1-1|-|once|TRBV5-4
CAIGGVDTEAFF
TGTGCCATCGGGGGCGTCGACACTGAAGCTTTCTTT
>TRBJ2-1|TRBD2|-|TRBV30
CAFDGTSDDEQFF
TGTGCCTTTGACGGGACTAGCGATGATGAGCAGTTCTTC
>TRBJ1-2|-|-|TRBV7-3
CASSPQKNYGYTF
TGTGCCAGCAGCCCCCAGAAGAACTATGGCTACACCTTC
>TRBJ1-2|-|-|TRBV15
CATSRDQLYGYTF
TGTGCCACCAGCAGAGATCAGCTTTATGGCTACACCTTC